This is a list of T cell receptor beta chains from one sample in a study of cytomegalovirus exposure and HLA in healthy donors. Produced via immunoSEQ multiplex PCR; TCRdb's table is partial and in-frame only. Of about 110,000 clones in the sample, more than 65% were seen once. Sequencing input: PBMCs. These receptors all come from a man aged 40-49 years in good health and CMV-seropositive. CDR3s include the opening cysteine and the closing phenylalanine or tryptophan.

v_call	j_call	cdr3_aa
TRBV7-2	TRBJ2-7	CASSLRQGAPYEQYF
TRBV6-1	TRBJ1-2	CAQQRGYRANYGYTF
TRBV5-8	TRBJ1-1	CASSRRQGAGTEAFF
TRBV4-2	TRBJ2-3	CASRGRVGTSGRFGTDTQYF
TRBV7-2	TRBJ1-5	CASSLDSRAQHF
TRBV7-9	TRBJ2-6	CASSLGGGQGRSGANVLTF
TRBV28	TRBJ1-2	CASSLRTDLYGYTF
TRBV2	TRBJ1-1	CASSDFRQSMNTEAFF
TRBV7-7	TRBJ2-3	CASSLILASTDTQYF
TRBV7-9	TRBJ2-1	CASSLGASAYNEQFF
TRBV7-9	TRBJ2-6	CASSPRQGRSSGANGLTF
TRBV30	TRBJ2-6	CAWSTGNSGANVLTF
TRBV10-3	TRBJ2-2	CAISESRGLELFF
TRBV7-8	TRBJ2-6	CASSLGGLDFSGANVLTF
TRBV19	TRBJ2-6	CASSSGQPHSGANVLTF
TRBV7-8	TRBJ1-1	CASSLRGRPNTEAFF
TRBV7-6	TRBJ2-7	CASSLSQGAYEQYF
TRBV4-1	TRBJ1-6	CASSQDWQANSPLHF